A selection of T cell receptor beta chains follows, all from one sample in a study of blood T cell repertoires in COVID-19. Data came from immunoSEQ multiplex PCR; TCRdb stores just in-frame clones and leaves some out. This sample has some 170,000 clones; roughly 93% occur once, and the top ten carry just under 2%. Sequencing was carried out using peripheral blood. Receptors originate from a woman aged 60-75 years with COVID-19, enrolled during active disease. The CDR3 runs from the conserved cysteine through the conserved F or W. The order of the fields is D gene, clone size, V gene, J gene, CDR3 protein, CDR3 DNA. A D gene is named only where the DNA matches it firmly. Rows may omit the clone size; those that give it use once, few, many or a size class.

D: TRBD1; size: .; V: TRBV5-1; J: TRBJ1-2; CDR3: CASGRTGGDGNYGYTF; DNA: TGCGCCAGCGGACGGACAGGGGGCGATGGTAACTATGGCTACACCTTC
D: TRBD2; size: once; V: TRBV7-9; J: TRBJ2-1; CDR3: CASSPRGEGGWEQFF; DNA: TGTGCCAGCAGCCCGCGGGGGGAAGGAGGGTGGGAGCAGTTCTTC
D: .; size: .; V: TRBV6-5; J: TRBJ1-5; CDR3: CASTAGLGQPQHF; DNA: TGTGCCAGCACTGCGGGGTTGGGGCAGCCCCAGCATTTT
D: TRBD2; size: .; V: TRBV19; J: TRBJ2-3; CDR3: CASRAGANTDTQYF; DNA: TGTGCCAGTAGAGCGGGGGCGAACACAGATACGCAGTATTTT
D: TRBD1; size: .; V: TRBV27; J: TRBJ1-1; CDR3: CASSIYRGRYLSNTEAFF; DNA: TGTGCCAGCAGTATTTACAGGGGGCGTTATCTGAGTAACACTGAAGCTTTCTTT
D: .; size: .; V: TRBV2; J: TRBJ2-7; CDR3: CASSFRGVGYEQYF; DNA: TGTGCCAGCAGTTTCAGAGGAGTAGGCTACGAGCAGTACTTC
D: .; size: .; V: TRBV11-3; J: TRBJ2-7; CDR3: CASSLGGLGTYEQYF; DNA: TGTGCCAGCAGCTTGGGGGGTTTGGGTACCTACGAGCAGTACTTC
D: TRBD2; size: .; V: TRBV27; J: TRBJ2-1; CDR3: CASSSLAGGWNEQFF; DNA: TGTGCCAGCAGTTCCCTAGCGGGGGGGTGGAATGAGCAGTTCTTC
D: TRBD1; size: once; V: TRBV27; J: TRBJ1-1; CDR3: CASSNRGPNTEAFF; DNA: TGTGCCAGCAGCAACAGGGGACCGAACACTGAAGCTTTCTTT
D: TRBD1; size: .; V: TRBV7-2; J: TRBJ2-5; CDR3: CASSSRQGSETQYF; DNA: TGTGCCAGCAGCTCACGACAGGGCTCAGAGACCCAGTACTTC
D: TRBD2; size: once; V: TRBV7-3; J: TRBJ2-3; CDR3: CASSSTSGGAHDTQYF; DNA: TGTGCCAGCAGCTCAACTAGCGGGGGGGCACACGATACGCAGTATTTT
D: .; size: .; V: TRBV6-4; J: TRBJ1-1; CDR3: CASSDSGGVAFF; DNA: TGTGCCAGCAGTGACTCGGGGGGGGTAGCTTTCTTT
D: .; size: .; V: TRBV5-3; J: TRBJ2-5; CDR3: CARSLDRGETQYF; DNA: TGTGCCAGAAGCTTGGATAGGGGAGAGACCCAGTACTTC
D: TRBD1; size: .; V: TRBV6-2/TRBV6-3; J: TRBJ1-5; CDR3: CASSYTRDRSYSNQPQHF; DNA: TGTGCCAGCAGTTACACCCGGGACAGGAGTTATAGCAATCAGCCCCAGCATTTT
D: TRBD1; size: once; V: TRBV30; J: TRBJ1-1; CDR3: CAQGAMNTEAFF; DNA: TGTGCCCAGGGGGCGATGAACACTGAAGCTTTCTTT
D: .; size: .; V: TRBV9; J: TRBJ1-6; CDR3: CASSVVSSSPLHF; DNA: TGTGCCAGCAGCGTAGTATCGAGCTCACCCCTCCACTTT
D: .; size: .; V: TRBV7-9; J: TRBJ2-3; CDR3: CASSSTGGADTQYF; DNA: TGTGCCAGCAGCTCCACAGGGGGGGCAGATACGCAGTATTTT
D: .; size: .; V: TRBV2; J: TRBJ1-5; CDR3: CASRSGDYSNQPQHF; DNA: TGTGCCAGCCGCTCGGGGGATTATAGCAATCAGCCCCAGCATTTT
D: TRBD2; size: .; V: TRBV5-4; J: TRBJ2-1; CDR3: CASRIAGGRYNEQFF; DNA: TGTGCCAGCAGGATAGCGGGGGGGAGGTACAATGAGCAGTTCTTC
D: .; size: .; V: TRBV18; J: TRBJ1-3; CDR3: CASSPTLGAATAGNTIYF; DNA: TGTGCCAGCTCACCAACATTAGGGGCCGCTACAGCGGGAAACACCATATATTTT
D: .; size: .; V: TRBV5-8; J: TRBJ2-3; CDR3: CASSYTRRGGGGTDTQYF; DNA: TGTGCCAGCAGCTACACTAGAAGGGGGGGCGGCGGCACAGATACGCAGTATTTT
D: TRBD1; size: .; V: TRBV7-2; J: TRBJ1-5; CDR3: CASSLTQGAEQPQHF; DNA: TGTGCCAGCAGCTTAACACAGGGGGCGGAACAGCCCCAGCATTTT
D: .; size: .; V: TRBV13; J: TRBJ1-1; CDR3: CASSSRGGGMNTEAFF; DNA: TGTGCCAGCAGCTCCCGCGGCGGGGGGATGAACACTGAAGCTTTCTTT
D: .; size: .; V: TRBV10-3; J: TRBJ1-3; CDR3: CAISPYRESGNTIYF; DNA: TGTGCCATCAGCCCCTACAGGGAGTCTGGAAACACCATATATTTT
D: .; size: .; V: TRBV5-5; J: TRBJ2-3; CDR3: CASRSITSTDTQYF; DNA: TGTGCCAGCAGGAGCATTACTAGCACAGATACGCAGTATTTT
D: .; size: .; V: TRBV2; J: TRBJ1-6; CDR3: CASTLSPPRSSPLHF; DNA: TGTGCCAGCACGTTGTCCCCACCGAGGAGTTCACCCCTCCACTTT
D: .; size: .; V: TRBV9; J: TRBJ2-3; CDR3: CASSVSPSSTDTQYF; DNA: TGTGCCAGCAGCGTATCTCCTTCTAGCACAGATACGCAGTATTTT
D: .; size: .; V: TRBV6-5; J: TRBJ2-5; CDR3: CASSRRAGETQYF; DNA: TGTGCCAGCAGCCGCCGGGCGGGGGAGACCCAGTACTTC
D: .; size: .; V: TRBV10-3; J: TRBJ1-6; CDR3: CAISENPGSLSSPLHF; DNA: TGTGCCATCAGTGAGAACCCAGGGTCTCTAAGCTCACCCCTCCACTTT
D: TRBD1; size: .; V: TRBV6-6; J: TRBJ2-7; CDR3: CASSPRQGGYEQYF; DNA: TGTGCCAGCAGCCCTAGACAGGGGGGCTACGAGCAGTACTTC
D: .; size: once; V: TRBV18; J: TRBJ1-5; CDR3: CASSPSQFGGGNQPQHF; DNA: TGTGCCAGCTCCCCCTCTCAATTTGGGGGAGGAAATCAGCCCCAGCATTTT
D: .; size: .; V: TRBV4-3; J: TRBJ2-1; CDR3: CASSQVFRRLTYNEQFF; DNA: TGCGCCAGCAGCCAAGTGTTCAGGCGATTGACCTACAATGAGCAGTTCTTC
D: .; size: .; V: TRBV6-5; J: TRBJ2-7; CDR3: CASTSGGPPYEQYF; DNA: TGTGCCAGCACCTCTGGCGGGCCACCCTACGAGCAGTACTTC
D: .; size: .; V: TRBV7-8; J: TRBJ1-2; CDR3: CASSLQWSWSDTNYGYTF; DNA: TGTGCCAGCAGCTTACAGTGGTCGTGGTCAGACACTAACTATGGCTACACCTTC
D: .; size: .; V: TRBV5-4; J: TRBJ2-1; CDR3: CASSFTGVDEQFF; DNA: TGTGCCAGCAGCTTCACGGGGGTCGATGAGCAGTTCTTC
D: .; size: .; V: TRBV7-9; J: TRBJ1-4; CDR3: CASSQTGGMTGEKLFF; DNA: TGTGCCAGCAGTCAGACCGGGGGGATGACGGGGGAAAAACTGTTTTTT
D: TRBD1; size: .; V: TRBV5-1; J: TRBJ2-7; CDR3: CASRTGQGAFEQYF; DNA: TGCGCCAGCAGAACTGGACAGGGGGCTTTCGAGCAGTACTTC
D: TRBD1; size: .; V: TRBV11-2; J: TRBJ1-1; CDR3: CASSPGTANTEAFF; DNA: TGTGCCAGCAGCCCGGGGACAGCTAACACTGAAGCTTTCTTT
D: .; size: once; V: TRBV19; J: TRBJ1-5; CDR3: CASSIDGTRSNQPQHF; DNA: TGTGCCAGTAGTATAGACGGGACACGAAGCAATCAGCCCCAGCATTTT
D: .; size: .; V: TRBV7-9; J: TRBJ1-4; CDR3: CASSRMKGDEKLFF; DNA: TGTGCCAGCAGCCGCATGAAAGGGGATGAAAAACTGTTTTTT
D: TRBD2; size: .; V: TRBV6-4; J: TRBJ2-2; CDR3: CASRGLAGTGELFF; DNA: TGTGCCAGCAGGGGACTAGCGGGGACCGGGGAGCTGTTTTTT
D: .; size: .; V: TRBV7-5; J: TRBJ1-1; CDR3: CARSKGALGTEAFF; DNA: TGTGCCAGAAGCAAGGGGGCTTTGGGCACTGAAGCTTTCTTT
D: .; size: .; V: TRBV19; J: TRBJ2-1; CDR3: CASMGGSYNEQFF; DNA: TGTGCCAGTATGGGGGGTTCATACAATGAGCAGTTCTTC
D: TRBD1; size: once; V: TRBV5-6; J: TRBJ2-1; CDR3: CASSWTGSNEQFF; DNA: TGTGCCAGCAGCTGGACAGGTTCCAATGAGCAGTTCTTC
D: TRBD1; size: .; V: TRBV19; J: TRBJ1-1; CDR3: CASRTSSRGRLQEAFF; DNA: TGTGCCAGTAGAACAAGTTCTAGGGGGCGCCTCCAAGAAGCTTTCTTT
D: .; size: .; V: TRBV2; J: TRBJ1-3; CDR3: CASRALRSFSGNTIYF; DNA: TGTGCCAGCAGGGCCCTTCGGAGCTTCTCTGGAAACACCATATATTTT
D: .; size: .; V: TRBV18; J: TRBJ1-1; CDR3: CASSNDMLNTEAFF; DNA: TGTGCCAGCTCAAACGACATGCTGAACACTGAAGCTTTCTTT
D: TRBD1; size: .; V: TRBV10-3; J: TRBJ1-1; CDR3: CAISRQGNTEAFF; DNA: TGTGCCATCAGTCGACAGGGGAACACTGAAGCTTTCTTT
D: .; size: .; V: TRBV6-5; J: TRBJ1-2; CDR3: CASSRLKDNGYTF; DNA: TGTGCCAGCAGTCGACTGAAGGACAATGGCTACACCTTC
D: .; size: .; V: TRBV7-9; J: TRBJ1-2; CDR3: CASSQGGGVGYTF; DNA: TGTGCCAGCAGCCAAGGTGGGGGCGTTGGCTACACCTTC
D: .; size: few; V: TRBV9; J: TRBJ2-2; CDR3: CASSRDSPNTGELFF; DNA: TGTGCCAGCAGCCGGGACTCCCCGAACACCGGGGAGCTGTTTTTT
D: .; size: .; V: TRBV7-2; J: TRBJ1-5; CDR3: CASSFQGQPQHF; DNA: TGTGCCAGCAGCTTCCAGGGTCAGCCCCAGCATTTT
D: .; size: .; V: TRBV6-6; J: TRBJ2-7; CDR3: CASSYSSTSYEQYF; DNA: TGTGCCAGCAGTTACTCGAGCACGAGCTACGAGCAGTACTTC
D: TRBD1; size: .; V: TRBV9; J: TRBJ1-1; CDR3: CASSAGDRGSTEAFF; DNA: TGTGCCAGCAGCGCAGGGGACAGGGGGAGCACTGAAGCTTTCTTT
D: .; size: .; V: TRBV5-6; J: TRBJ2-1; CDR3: CASSLDRPYNEQFF; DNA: TGTGCCAGCAGCTTGGACAGGCCCTACAATGAGCAGTTCTTC
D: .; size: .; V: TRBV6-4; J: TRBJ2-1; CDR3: CASSVDSANNEQFF; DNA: TGTGCCAGCAGTGTGGACAGTGCCAACAATGAGCAGTTCTTC
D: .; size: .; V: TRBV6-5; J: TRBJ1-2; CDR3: CASSKQGRFSGYTF; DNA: TGTGCCAGCAGTAAACAGGGAAGGTTTAGTGGCTACACCTTC